These 15 T cell receptor beta chains were sequenced from one sample in a study of blood T cells in healthy people across ages. Through a sample-barcoded 5' primer and a J-beta primer mix, a second PCR was run for roughly 7 to 12 cycles. TCRdb recomputed calls from the 5' RACE reads with MiXCR, one row per CDR3 protein. The sample holds approximately 600,000 distinct CDR3 sequences, 58% seen once. The sequencing input was blood. The source is a man aged 55 to 70 in good health.

The chain uses TRBV5-1 and TRBJ1-6; D might be TRBD1 (5 bases). Trimming shortened V by 0 bases and J by 6 bases, and 13 bases separated the two germline ends. The CDR3 covers 16 residues. Germline values: CDR1 SGHRS, CDR2 YFSETQ. The CDR3 DNA reads as TGCGCCAGCAGCTTGGCCCCGGCAGGGACTAATTCACCCCTCCACTTT. It translates to CASSLAPAGTNSPLHF.

This chain uses TRBV20-1 with TRBJ2-1; TRBD2 matches at 8 bases. CDR1 and CDR2 (germline): DFQATT, SNEGSKA (reference sequence). The CDR3 spans 16 residues. Losses at the gene ends were 3 bases for V and 8 bases for J; bases not matched to a gene: 15. In nucleotides, the CDR3 is TGCAGTGCTAGCGGGGGGGCCCAACACACACTCGATGAGCAGTTCTTC. Amino acids: CSASGGAQHTLDEQFF.

The rearrangement joins TRBV29-1 to TRBJ2-1, with D uncertain. Per the germline V gene, CDR1 is SQVTM and CDR2 is ANQGSEA. V lost 4 bases and J lost 6, with 4 bases in between. The CDR3 loop spans 10 amino acids. The CDR3 DNA is TGCAGCGTTGCTCTCAATGAGCAGTTCTTC. Translation gives CSVALNEQFF.

The chain employs TRBV6-5 and TRBJ2-7, with 9 bases fitting TRBD1. Per germline, CDR1 MNHEY and CDR2 SVGAGI. This CDR3 region has 14 residues. The V segment lost 4 bases and the J segment 5 bases; nucleotides outside the gene matches: 6. The CDR3 region is CASSSQGAGNEQYF. In DNA, the CDR3 is TGTGCCAGCAGTTCACAGGGGGCAGGAAACGAGCAGTACTTC.

The chain links TRBV28 to TRBJ1-1; D is undetermined. Trimming left V 5 bases short and J 11 bases short, with 18 bases between. The V gene's germline CDR1 is MDHEN and CDR2 SYDVKM. This CDR3 comprises 13 residues. The CDR3 DNA sequence: TGTGCCAGCAGTGCCCAAATGGTCCTTGTGGCTTTCTTT. Translation gives CASSAQMVLVAFF.

This clonotype occurred many times. The chain joins TRBV11-2 to TRBJ2-5; D possibly uses TRBD1 or TRBD2 (6 bases each). The V gene's germline CDR1 is SGHAT and CDR2 FQNNGV. V was trimmed by 5 bases and J by 5 bases, leaving 18 bases between them. The CDR3 is 15 amino acids. Here the CDR3 reads CASSLSTGGGETQYF. CDR3 nucleotides: TGTGCCAGCAGCCTTTCGACCGGGGGCGGCGAGACCCAGTACTTC.

For this clonotype: No conserved phenylalanine or tryptophan ends this CDR3, so it is likely a read error. Because the CDR3's place on the DNA is in doubt, the DNA is left out and the CDR3 is given as listed by TCRdb. The CDR3 loop is CASSLDMGFGANVLTI. The chain has TRBV5-1 and TRBJ2-6. The CDR3 is 16 amino acids long, termini counted. Germline loops: CDR1 SGHRS, CDR2 YFSETQ.

This clonotype was seen ten or more times. This chain uses TRBV10-3 with TRBJ2-1; D unresolved. V lost 10 bases, J lost 5 bases, and 15 bases lay in between. The CDR3 is made up of 13 amino acids. CDR1 is ENHRY, CDR2 SYGVKD, per germline. Here the CDR3 DNA reads TGTGCCACCGATCCGAGAGGCGACAATGAGCAGTTCTTC. This encodes CATDPRGDNEQFF.

This clonotype was seen a few times. The genes are TRBV20-1 and TRBJ1-2, with D perhaps matching TRBD1 (6 bases). Per germline, CDR1 DFQATT and CDR2 SNEGSKA (reference sequence). The CDR3 has 13 amino acids. The V end was cut by 3 bases, the J end by 3 bases, with 11 bases between. In DNA, the CDR3 is TGCAGTGCTAGGTCAGGGGTTGACTATGGCTACACCTTC. Its translation is CSARSGVDYGYTF.

This sequence joins TRBV7-9 and TRBJ2-7; D is perhaps TRBD1 (6 bases). The CDR3 has 20 residues. Between the trimmed V and J ends, which lost 2 bases and 7 bases, there was a span of 33 bases. Germline V gene sequence: CDR1 SEHNR, CDR2 FQNEAQ (reference sequence). As DNA, the CDR3 is TGTGCCAGCAGCTTAACTAACCTCGGGACACTCCGGGGCTCCTACAATGAGCAGTACTTC. Its protein is CASSLTNLGTLRGSYNEQYF.

The chain has TRBV3-1 and TRBJ2-1; 7 nucleotides line up with TRBD1. This CDR3 is 15 amino acids long. Germline V gene sequence: CDR1 LGHDT, CDR2 YNNKEL (reference sequence). Unmatched junction bases numbered 7, after V lost 4 bases and J lost 4 bases. CDR3 DNA: TGTGCCAGCAGCCCAGAGAGGACAGGTTACAATGAGCAGTTCTTC. Translated: CASSPERTGYNEQFF.

A few counts support this clonotype. J is TRBJ2-3 and V is TRBV11-3, with 7 bases aligning to TRBD2. The germline CDR1 and CDR2 sequences are SGHNT and YENEEA. With V trimmed by 3 bases and J by 1 base, 4 bases remained unmatched. This CDR3 comprises 15 residues. The CDR3 DNA reads TGTGCCAGCAGCTTTTCGGCGGGGGGCACAGATACGCAGTATTTT. This gives the protein CASSFSAGGTDTQYF.

There are a few counts of this clonotype. The chain is built from TRBV6-5 and TRBJ1-6; 8 bases fit TRBD1. Germline CDR1 MNHEY, CDR2 SVGAGI. CDR3 size: 13 residues. Unmatched junction bases numbered 8, after V lost 5 bases and J lost 14 bases. The chain's CDR3 is CASSPDRGVTLHF. The DNA for the CDR3 is TGTGCCAGCAGTCCCGACAGGGGTGTCACCCTCCACTTT.

The chain carries TRBV12-3 or TRBV12-4 and TRBJ1-6; 11 bases are shared with TRBD1. The CDR3 contains 20 residues. The J segment lost 11 bases and the V segment lost 7 bases, leaving 25 bases of the junction unmatched. CDR3 coding DNA: TGTGCCAGCAAATGGACAGGGGGCATGTCAGATACGCCGCCGCCTGCACCCCTCCACTTT. Protein: CASKWTGGMSDTPPPAPLHF.

The table lists this clonotype with a count of one. This sequence joins TRBV12-3 or TRBV12-4 and TRBJ2-7; no clear D. The end of the DNA is better explained by TRBJ2-5, so the J call may be wrong. The CDR3 extends over 14 amino acids. Here the CDR3 reads CASSLYELEETQYF. The CDR3 nucleotides are TGTGCCAGCAGTTTATATGAACTGGAAGAGACCCAGTACTTC.